This T cell receptor (beta chain) was recovered during a study of CD8+CD57+ T cells in acquired aplastic anemia (dated by TCRdb to 2017 to 2018). For context, the study as a whole: DNA extracted from sorted CD4+ and CD8+ cells had a mean of around 3 ug, with a range of roughly 0.19 to 27.4 ug. For healthy donor samples, the average read count was about 10.8 million for CD4+ cells and 11.0 million for CD8+ cells. Broad study findings and their caveats: Some 31 CD8+ CDR3 sequences were shared between patients and controls but appeared highly expressed in patients and within their immunodominant clones. No significant difference in CD8+ Simpson's diversity was found between patients and healthy controls (P=0.060).

The sample holds many counts of this clonotype. Its antigen specificity is not known. No base qualities exist here, and no much larger clone lies one base off it. Genomic DNA was used as template for profiling of TCR beta VDJ combinations and CDR3 sequences. An Illumina HiSeq 2000 was used for TCR repertoire sequencing. The source study handled its data this way. TRBV/TRBJ rearrangement plots, CDR3 size and DJ length profiles, and Simpson's diversity index were used to assess repertoires. The most abundant DNA sequence in the deep sequencing data was taken as the immunodominant clone. CDR3 amino acid sequences were screened for sharing across subjects and were compared with published repertoires and the VDJdb database. TCRdb reworked the public reads: Q25 trimming with fastp, MiXCR clone assembly, productive beta chains retained. Each entry is one CDR3 protein sequence, shown with its most common DNA and genes. TCRdb's processing, not the study's, gives the V and J calls here. Within this sample are fewer than 250,000 distinct CDR3 sequences, with approximately 49% of them counted one time only. The ten largest clones add up to approximately 15% of the sample.

The study deep-sequenced TCR repertoires of sorted CD4+ and CD8+ blood T cells from severe aplastic anemia patients and healthy subjects. Ficoll-Paque density gradient centrifugation was used to isolate peripheral blood mononuclear cells. Before DNA extraction, CD4+ and CD8+ T cells were sorted with FACS or magnetic beads. This clonotype originated in a human donor in good health, serving as a control. The specimen sequenced was sorted CD4+, CD8+, or CD8+CD57+ T cells (not recorded which) from PBMCs.

Here is the DNA: TGTGCCAGCAGCTTAGATGCTAGCGGGGCCTACGAGCAGTACTTC. It translates as CASSLDASGAYEQYF. The chain is assembled from TRBV7-9 and TRBJ2-7; 9 of the junction bases match TRBD2. V lost 1 base and J lost 2 bases, and the count of bases not matched to a germline gene is 3. The CDR3 has 15 amino acids, counting the end cysteine and phenylalanine. Only the CDR3 part of the read is kept: 45 bases, read in frame from the first base. CDR1 and CDR2, looked up from the germline V gene (reference sequence), are SEHNR and FQNEAQ.